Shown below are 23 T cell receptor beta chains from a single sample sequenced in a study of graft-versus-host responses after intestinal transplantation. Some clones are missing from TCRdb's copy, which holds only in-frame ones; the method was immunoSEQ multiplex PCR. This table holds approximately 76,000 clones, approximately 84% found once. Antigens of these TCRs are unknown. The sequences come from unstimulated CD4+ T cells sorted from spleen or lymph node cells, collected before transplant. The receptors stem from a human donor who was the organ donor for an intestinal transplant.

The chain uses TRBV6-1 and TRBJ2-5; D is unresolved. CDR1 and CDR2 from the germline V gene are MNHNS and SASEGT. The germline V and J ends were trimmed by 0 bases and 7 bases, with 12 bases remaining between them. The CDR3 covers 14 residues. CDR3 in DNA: TGTGCCAGCAGTGAAGCCGACTCGGCGTGGACCCAGTACTTC. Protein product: CASSEADSAWTQYF.

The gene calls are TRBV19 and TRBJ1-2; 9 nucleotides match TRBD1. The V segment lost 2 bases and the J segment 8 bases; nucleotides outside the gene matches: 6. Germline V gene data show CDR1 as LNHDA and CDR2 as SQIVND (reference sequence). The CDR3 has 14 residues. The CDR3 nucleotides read TGTGCCAGTAGTATACCGGGACAGGGTAAGGGCTACACCTTC. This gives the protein CASSIPGQGKGYTF.

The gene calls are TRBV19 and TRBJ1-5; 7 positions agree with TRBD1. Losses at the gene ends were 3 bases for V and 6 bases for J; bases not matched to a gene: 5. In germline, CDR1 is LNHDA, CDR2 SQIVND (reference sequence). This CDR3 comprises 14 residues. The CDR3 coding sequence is TGTGCCAGTAGTATTTTAGGGGGCAGTCAGCCCCAGCATTTT. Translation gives CASSILGGSQPQHF.

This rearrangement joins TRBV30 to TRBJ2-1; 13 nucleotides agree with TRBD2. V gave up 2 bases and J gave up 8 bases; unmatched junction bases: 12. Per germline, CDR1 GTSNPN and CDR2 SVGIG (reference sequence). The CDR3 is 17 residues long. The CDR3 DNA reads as TGTGCCTGGAGTTCCACTCTCACTAGCGGGGGGGCCGATGAGCAGTTCTTC. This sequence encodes CAWSSTLTSGGADEQFF.

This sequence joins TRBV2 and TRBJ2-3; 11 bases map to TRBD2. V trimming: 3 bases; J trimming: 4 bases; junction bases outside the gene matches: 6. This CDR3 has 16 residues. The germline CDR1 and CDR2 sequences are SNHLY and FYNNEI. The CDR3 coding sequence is TGTGCCAGCAGTGAGGATAGCGGGGGGGCTGCAGATACGCAGTATTTT. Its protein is CASSEDSGGAADTQYF.

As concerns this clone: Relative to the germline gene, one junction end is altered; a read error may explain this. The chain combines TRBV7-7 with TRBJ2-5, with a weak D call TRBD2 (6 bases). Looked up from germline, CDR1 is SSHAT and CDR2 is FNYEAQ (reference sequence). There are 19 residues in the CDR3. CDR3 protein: CASSLRGVRTGLTQETQYF. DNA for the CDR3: TGTGCTAGCAGCTTACGGGGTGTACGCACAGGACTAACTCAAGAGACCCAGTACTTC.

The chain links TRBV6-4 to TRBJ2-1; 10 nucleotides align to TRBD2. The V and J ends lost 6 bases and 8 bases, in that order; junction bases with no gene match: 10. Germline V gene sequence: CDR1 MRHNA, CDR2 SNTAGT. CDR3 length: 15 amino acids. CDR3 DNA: TGTGCCAGCAGCCTAGGACTAGCGGCCACCGATGAGCAGTTCTTC. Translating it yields CASSLGLAATDEQFF.

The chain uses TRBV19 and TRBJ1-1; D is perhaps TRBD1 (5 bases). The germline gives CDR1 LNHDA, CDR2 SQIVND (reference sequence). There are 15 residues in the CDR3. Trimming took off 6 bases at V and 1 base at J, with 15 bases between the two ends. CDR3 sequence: CASRPLDRENTEAFF. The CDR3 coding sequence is TGTGCCAGTAGACCTCTCGACAGAGAGAACACTGAAGCTTTCTTT.

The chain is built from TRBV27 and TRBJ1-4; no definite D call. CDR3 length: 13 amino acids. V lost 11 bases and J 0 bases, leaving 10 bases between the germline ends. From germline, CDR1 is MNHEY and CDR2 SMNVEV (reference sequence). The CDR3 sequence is CARKHATNEKLFF. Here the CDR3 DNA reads TGTGCCCGTAAGCATGCAACTAATGAAAAACTGTTTTTT.

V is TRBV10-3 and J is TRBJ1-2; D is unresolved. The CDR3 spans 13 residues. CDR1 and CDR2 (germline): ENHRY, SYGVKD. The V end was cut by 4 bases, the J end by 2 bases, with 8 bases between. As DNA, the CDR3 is TGTGCCATCAGTGGTCAGATCAACTATGGCTACACCTTC. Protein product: CAISGQINYGYTF.

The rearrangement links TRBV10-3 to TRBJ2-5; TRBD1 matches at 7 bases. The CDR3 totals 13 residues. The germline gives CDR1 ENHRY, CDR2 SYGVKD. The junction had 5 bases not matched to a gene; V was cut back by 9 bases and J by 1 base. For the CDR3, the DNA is TGTGCCATGTCGAGGGGGCCCCAAGAGACCCAGTACTTC. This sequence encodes CAMSRGPQETQYF.

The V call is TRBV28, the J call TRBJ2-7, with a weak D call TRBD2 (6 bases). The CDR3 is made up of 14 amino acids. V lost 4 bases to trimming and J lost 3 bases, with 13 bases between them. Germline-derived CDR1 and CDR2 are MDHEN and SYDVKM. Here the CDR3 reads CASSSPSGDYEQYV. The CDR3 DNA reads TGTGCCAGCAGTTCCCCGTCGGGGGACTACGAGCAGTACGTC.

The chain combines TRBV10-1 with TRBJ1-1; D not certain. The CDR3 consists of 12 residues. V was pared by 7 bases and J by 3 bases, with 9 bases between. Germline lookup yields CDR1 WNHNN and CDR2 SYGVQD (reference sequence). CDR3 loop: CASTDRDTEAFF. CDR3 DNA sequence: TGCGCCAGCACTGACCGGGACACTGAAGCTTTCTTT.

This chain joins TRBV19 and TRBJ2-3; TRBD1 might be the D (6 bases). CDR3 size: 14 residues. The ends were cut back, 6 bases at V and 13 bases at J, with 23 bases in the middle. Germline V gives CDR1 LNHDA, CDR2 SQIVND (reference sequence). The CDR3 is CASSPTSGTRDKYF. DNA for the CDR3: TGTGCCAGTAGCCCAACCTCCGGGACAAGGGATAAGTATTTT.

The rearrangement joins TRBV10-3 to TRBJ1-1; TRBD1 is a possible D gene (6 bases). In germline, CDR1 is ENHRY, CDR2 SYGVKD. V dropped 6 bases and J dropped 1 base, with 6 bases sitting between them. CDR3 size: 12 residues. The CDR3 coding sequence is TGTGCCATCAGGGGACAGAACACTGAAGCTTTCTTT. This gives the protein CAIRGQNTEAFF.

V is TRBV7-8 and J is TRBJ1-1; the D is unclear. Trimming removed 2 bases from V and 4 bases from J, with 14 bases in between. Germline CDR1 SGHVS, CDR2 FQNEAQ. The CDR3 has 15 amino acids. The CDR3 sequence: CASSLRGQFGTEAFF. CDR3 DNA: TGTGCCAGCAGCTTAAGAGGGCAGTTTGGCACTGAAGCTTTCTTT.

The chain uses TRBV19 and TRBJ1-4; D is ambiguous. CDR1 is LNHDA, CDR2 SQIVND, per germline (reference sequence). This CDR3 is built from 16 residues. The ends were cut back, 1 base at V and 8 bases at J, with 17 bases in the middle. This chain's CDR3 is CASSIGRTAREEKLFF. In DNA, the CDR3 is TGTGCCAGTAGTATAGGACGGACGGCCCGGGAGGAAAAACTGTTTTTT.

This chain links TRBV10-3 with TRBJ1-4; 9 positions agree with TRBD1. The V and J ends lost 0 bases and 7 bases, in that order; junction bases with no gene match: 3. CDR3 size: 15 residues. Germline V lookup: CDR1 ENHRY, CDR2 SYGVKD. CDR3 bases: TGTGCCATCAGTGAGTCGACGGGACAGGGTGAAAAACTGTTTTTT. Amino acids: CAISESTGQGEKLFF.

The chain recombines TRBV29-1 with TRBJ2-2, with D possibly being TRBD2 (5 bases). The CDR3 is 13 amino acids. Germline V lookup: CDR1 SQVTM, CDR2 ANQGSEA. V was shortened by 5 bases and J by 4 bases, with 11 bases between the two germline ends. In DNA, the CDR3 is TGCAGCGTTCATTCCGGAGGCACCGGGGAGCTGTTTTTT. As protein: CSVHSGGTGELFF.

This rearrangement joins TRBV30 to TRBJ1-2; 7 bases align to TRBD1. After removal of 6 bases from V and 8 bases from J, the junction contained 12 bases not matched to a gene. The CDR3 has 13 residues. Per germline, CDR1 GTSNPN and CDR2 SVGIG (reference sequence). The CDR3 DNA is TGTGCCTGCTTAGGTACAGGGGCGCGCGGCTACACCTTC. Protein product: CACLGTGARGYTF.

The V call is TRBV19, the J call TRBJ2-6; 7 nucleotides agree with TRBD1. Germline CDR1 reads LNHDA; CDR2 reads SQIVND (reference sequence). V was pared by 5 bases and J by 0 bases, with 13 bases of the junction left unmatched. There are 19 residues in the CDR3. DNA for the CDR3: TGTGCCAGTAGTTCCTACGGGACAGCCCATCACTCTGGGGCCAACGTCCTGACTTTC. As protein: CASSSYGTAHHSGANVLTF.

CDR3 residues: CASAGLASLEQYV. The DNA for the CDR3 is TGTGCCAGCGCGGGACTAGCATCCCTCGAGCAGTACGTC. This chain links TRBV7-2 with TRBJ2-7; 9 nucleotides match TRBD2. V lost 8 bases, J lost 6 bases, and 8 bases stayed unmatched. The CDR3 spans 13 residues. Germline CDR1 and CDR2: SGHTA and FQGNSA.

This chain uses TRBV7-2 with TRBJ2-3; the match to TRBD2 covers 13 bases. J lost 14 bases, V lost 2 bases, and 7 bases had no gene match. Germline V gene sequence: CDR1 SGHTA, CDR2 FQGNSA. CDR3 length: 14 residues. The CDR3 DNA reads TGTGCCAGCAGCTTACTACTAGCGGGGGGGCCGTGGTATTTT. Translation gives CASSLLLAGGPWYF.